The 19 T cell receptor beta chains in this list originate from one sample, sequenced in a study of CD8+ T cells in alopecia areata. Extracted from the samples, RNA was reverse transcribed into cDNA to serve as the sequencing template. Libraries were prepared by immunoSEQ multiplex PCR; TCRdb keeps only in-frame clonotypes and omits some of them. The profile shows some 190,000 clones, roughly 60% of them singletons. Regarding treatment: oral pan-JAK inhibitor, 5-10 mg twice daily. The source was CD4+ T cells sorted from blood, collected at week 24, from a patient treated with tofacitinib. Receptors were obtained from a human donor with alopecia areata.

The rearrangement joins TRBV5-6 to TRBJ2-5; 10 positions agree with TRBD2. This CDR3 region has 15 residues. In germline, CDR1 is SGHDT, CDR2 YYEEEE. V shed 0 bases, J shed 5 bases, and the junction held 4 bases outside the gene matches. The CDR3, as DNA: TGTGCCAGCAGCTTGGGGCTAGCGGGGGTGGAGACCCAGTACTTC. This gives the protein CASSLGLAGVETQYF.

This chain joins TRBV11-3 and TRBJ1-1; D unresolved. V lost 6 bases and J lost 3, with 11 bases in between. The CDR3 is 13 residues long. Germline V CDR1 and CDR2: SGHNT, YENEEA. CDR3 bases: TGTGCCAGCAGTAAGACGGGAGACACTGAAGCTTTCTTT. Its protein product is CASSKTGDTEAFF.

The chain carries TRBV4-3 and TRBJ2-3; D is ambiguous. Trimming cost V 0 bases and J 4 bases, with 8 bases left between them. The CDR3 contains 14 residues. Germline CDR1 and CDR2: LGHNA and YSLEER. The CDR3 spells CASSQDMMADTQYF. For the CDR3, the DNA is TGCGCCAGCAGCCAAGATATGATGGCAGATACGCAGTATTTT.

The rearrangement links TRBV5-6 to TRBJ2-6; no firm D call. Germline CDR1 reads SGHDT; CDR2 reads YYEEEE. V lost 4 bases to trimming and J lost 0 bases, with 8 bases between them. The CDR3 extends over 15 amino acids. CDR3 loop: CASSPRNSGANVLTF. The CDR3 nucleotides are TGTGCCAGCAGCCCGCGGAACTCTGGGGCCAACGTCCTGACTTTC.

This clone was picked up many times. The CDR3 coding sequence is TGTGCCAGCAGTGGAGGGGCCGCCGGCGCGAGTGGCTACACCTTC. Translated: CASSGGAAGASGYTF. The V call is TRBV6-5, the J call TRBJ1-2, with a possible D match to TRBD1 (5 bases). Trimming left V 5 bases short and J 7 bases short, with 20 bases between. The CDR3 runs 15 residues. Germline lookup yields CDR1 MNHEY and CDR2 SVGAGI.

The chain recombines TRBV2 with TRBJ1-1; no firm D call. With 4 bases removed from V and 3 bases from J, the gap between germline ends came to 12 bases. CDR1 and CDR2 (germline): SNHLY, FYNNEI. The CDR3 covers 14 residues. CDR3 nucleotides: TGTGCCAGCAGTGTGGTACCTGGGGACACTGAAGCTTTCTTT. Translating it yields CASSVVPGDTEAFF. The full variable domain, in which reference TRBV2 and TRBJ1-1 provide the parts outside the CDR3, is EPEVTQTPSHQVTQMGQEVILRCVPISNHLYFYWYRQILGQKVEFLVSFYNNEISEKSEIFDDQFSVERPDGSNFTLKIRSTKLEDSAMYFCASSVVPGDTEAFFGQGTRLTVV.

The gene calls are TRBV7-9 and TRBJ2-7; the D gene is possibly TRBD2 (5 bases). The CDR3 covers 15 residues. Trimming stripped 0 bases from V and 0 bases from J, with 9 bases between. Germline V lookup: CDR1 SEHNR, CDR2 FQNEAQ (reference sequence). The CDR3 DNA follows: TGTGCCAGCAGCTTAGCCGGGGTAAGCTCCTACGAGCAGTACTTC. This translates into CASSLAGVSSYEQYF.

In the case of this clone: Lacking the conserved final phenylalanine or tryptophan, this CDR3 likely reflects a read error. Because the CDR3's place on the DNA is in doubt, the DNA is left out and the CDR3 is given as listed by TCRdb. The V gene is TRBV10-1, the J gene TRBJ2-4; the D segment call TRBD2 is taken from the table without a DNA check. Germline CDR1 and CDR2: WNHNN and SYGVQD (reference sequence). Including both end residues, the CDR3 is 11 amino acids long. This CDR3 is CASSDFPSGGP.

This clone was counted only a few times. The chain combines TRBV4-1 with TRBJ2-3; D perhaps matches TRBD1 (7 bases). The V end lost 2 bases, the J end lost 13 bases, and 16 bases lay between the germline ends. Germline assignment: CDR1 MGHRA and CDR2 YSYEKL. The CDR3 is made up of 13 amino acids. The CDR3 coding sequence is TGCGCCAGCAGCCAACAACGCGGGACAGAGGAGTATTTT. It encodes CASSQQRGTEEYF.

This clone occurred a few times. The V and J genes are TRBV2 and TRBJ2-1; D not certain. The CDR3 runs to 14 residues. V shed 4 bases and J shed 9 bases, with 16 bases lying between them. Per the germline V gene, CDR1 is SNHLY and CDR2 is FYNNEI. The CDR3 is CASSVSVVLSEQFF. The CDR3 nucleotides are TGTGCCAGCAGTGTCAGCGTAGTTCTTAGTGAGCAGTTCTTC.

The V and J genes are TRBV27 and TRBJ2-1, with TRBD2 matching over 7 bases. This CDR3 has 16 residues. After removal of 4 bases from V and 5 bases from J, the junction contained 11 bases not matched to a gene. Per germline, CDR1 MNHEY and CDR2 SMNVEV (reference sequence). CDR3 bases: TGTGCCAGCAGTTCCCGCGGGGGTCCGCTAAACAATGAGCAGTTCTTC. Its protein is CASSSRGGPLNNEQFF.

As DNA, the CDR3 is TGTGCCTCAGAACAGGGGGCGAATACGCAGTATTTT. Translated: CASEQGANTQYF. The chain combines TRBV30 with TRBJ2-3; 9 nucleotides agree with TRBD1. CDR1 GTSNPN and CDR2 SVGIG come from the germline V gene (reference sequence). The V segment lost 7 bases and the J segment 7 bases; nucleotides outside the gene matches: 6. This CDR3 comprises 12 residues.

V gene TRBV10-3 combines with J gene TRBJ2-7, with 10 nucleotides matching TRBD2. The CDR3 loop spans 16 amino acids. The germline CDR1 and CDR2 sequences are ENHRY and SYGVKD. V dropped 6 bases and J dropped 1; count of bases not matched to a gene: 9. CDR3 sequence: CAISSSGGRGSYEQYF. The CDR3 DNA reads as TGTGCCATCAGCTCTAGCGGGGGACGGGGGTCCTACGAGCAGTACTTC.

V gene TRBV7-2 combines with J gene TRBJ2-5; a weak D match, TRBD1 (6 bases). Trimming took off 4 bases at V and 1 base at J, with 13 bases between the two ends. The length of the CDR3 is 15 residues. Germline CDR1 SGHTA, CDR2 FQGNSA. The CDR3 protein is CASSSRTGTQETQYF. CDR3 nucleotides: TGTGCCAGCAGCTCTCGAACAGGGACCCAAGAGACCCAGTACTTC.

This clone was observed a few times. V usage is TRBV29-1 and J usage is TRBJ1-2; TRBD1 is a possible D gene (5 bases). Germline V lookup: CDR1 SQVTM, CDR2 ANQGSEA. There are 12 residues in the CDR3. Trimming cost V 7 bases and J 2 bases, with 11 bases left between them. CDR3 sequence (DNA): TGCAGCGCGACAGCCTCCAACTATGGCTACACCTTC. Its translation: CSATASNYGYTF.

V is TRBV2 and J is TRBJ1-2; D gene unclear. V shed 1 base and J shed 7 bases, with 7 bases lying between them. This CDR3 is built from 12 residues. Germline V gene data show CDR1 as SNHLY and CDR2 as FYNNEI. The DNA for the CDR3 is TGTGCCAGCAGTGAAGATCTGGGTGGCTACACCTTC. It codes for CASSEDLGGYTF.

The rearrangement links TRBV2 to TRBJ1-5; D is perhaps TRBD1 (5 bases). V shed 2 bases and J shed 3 bases, with 8 bases lying between them. The CDR3 has 14 residues. Germline V gives CDR1 SNHLY, CDR2 FYNNEI. This chain's CDR3 is CASSELGPNQPQHF. The CDR3 DNA reads as TGTGCCAGCAGTGAATTGGGACCCAATCAGCCCCAGCATTTT.

The chain employs TRBV29-1 and TRBJ2-2; D possibly corresponds to TRBD1 (6 bases). CDR1 is SQVTM and CDR2 is ANQGSEA in the germline V gene. CDR3 length equals 12 residues. The CDR3 sequence: CGGRTNTGELFF. In DNA, the CDR3 is TGCGGGGGCAGGACGAACACCGGGGAGCTGTTTTTT.

Concerning this clone: Without the conserved terminal phenylalanine or tryptophan, this CDR3 likely stems from a read error. The DNA is omitted, as the CDR3 cannot be located on it reliably, and the CDR3 follows TCRdb's listing. This chain links TRBV25-1 with TRBJ1-1; TRBD1 is the table's D call, not checked against the DNA. The V gene's germline CDR1 is MGHDK and CDR2 SYGVNS. From its first to its last residue, the CDR3 has 13 amino acids. CDR3 residues: CASSGTLGYPTRI.